The clone carrying this T cell receptor (beta chain) was seen a few times. Its antigen is unknown. TCRdb re-analysed the 5' RACE reads in MiXCR, keeping a single row per CDR3 protein. This sample carries roughly 500,000 distinct CDR3 sequences, less than 20% of them seen once, and the ten largest clones take around 15%. The data originate from a study of T cells after yellow fever vaccination. Background on the study: Fractions with few cells were prepared using SMART-Seq v4 Ultra Low Input. Study-level results: A large majority of primary-vaccination clones showed up again after the booster (approximately 95% CD4, 75% to 90% CD8). Abundant bulk-derived clonotypes could contaminate FACS-sorted repertoires.

This CDR3 has 14 residues. Trimming took off 3 bases at V and 4 bases at J, with 13 bases between the two ends. CDR1 is MDHEN, CDR2 SYDVKM, per germline. V gene TRBV28 combines with J gene TRBJ2-7, with D possibly being TRBD1 or TRBD2 (6 bases each). The receptor was derived from a man younger than 40 who received the YFV17D yellow fever vaccine. The sequences come from PBMCs, collected 15 days after the yellow fever booster vaccination. CDR3 protein: CASSFGGTTYEQYF. In DNA form, the CDR3 reads TGTGCCAGCAGTTTCGGGGGCACCACGTACGAGCAGTACTTC.